What follows describes a single T cell receptor (beta chain). The data derive from a study of OX40 agonist ivuxolimab in advanced cancers. Produced via immunoSEQ multiplex PCR; TCRdb's table is partial and in-frame only. Of 65,000 to 95,000 clones listed, roughly 86% are singletons. The CDR3 length is 14 residues. Trimming took 2 bases from V and 0 from J, leaving 5 bases between them. CDR1 and CDR2 (germline): MGHRA, YSYEKL. Patients were ruled out by autoimmune disease history or systemic immunosuppression. The TCR sequence derives from an adult with an advanced solid tumor such as melanoma, head and neck, liver or kidney cancer. The material was CD4+ or CD8+ T cells sorted from blood, obtained in a trial of the OX40 agonist ivuxolimab. This chain joins TRBV4-1 and TRBJ2-1; D uncertain. The DNA of the CDR3 is TGCGCCAGCAGCCAAAGTAGCTCCTACAATGAGCAGTTCTTC. As protein: CASSQSSSYNEQFF.